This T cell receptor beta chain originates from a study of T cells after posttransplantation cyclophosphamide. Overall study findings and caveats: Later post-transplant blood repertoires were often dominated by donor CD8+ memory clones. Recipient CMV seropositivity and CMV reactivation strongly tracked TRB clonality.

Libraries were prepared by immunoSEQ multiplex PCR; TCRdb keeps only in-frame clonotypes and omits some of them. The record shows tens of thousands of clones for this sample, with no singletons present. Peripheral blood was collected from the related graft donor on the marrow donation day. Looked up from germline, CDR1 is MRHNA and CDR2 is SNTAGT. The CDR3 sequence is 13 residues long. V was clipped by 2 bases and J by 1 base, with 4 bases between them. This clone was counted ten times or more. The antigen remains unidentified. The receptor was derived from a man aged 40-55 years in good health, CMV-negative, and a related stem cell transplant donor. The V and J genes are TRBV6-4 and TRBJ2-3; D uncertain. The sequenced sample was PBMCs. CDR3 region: CASSDQGTDTQYF. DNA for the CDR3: TGTGCCAGCAGTGACCAGGGCACAGATACGCAGTATTTT.